Listed below are T cell receptor beta chains from one sample, sequenced in a study of blood T cell repertoires in COVID-19. Using immunoSEQ multiplex PCR, the repertoire was profiled, and TCRdb retains in-frame clones only, with some absent. The repertoire holds around 260,000 clones, with 80% to 90% as singletons. The sample comprised peripheral blood. The receptor source for this set is a man younger than 45 with active or convalescent COVID-19. CDR3s leave out the opening cysteine and the closing phenylalanine or tryptophan.

V gene	J gene	CDR3 protein
TRBV5-4	TRBJ2-1	ASGGEPYNEQF
TRBV3-1/TRBV3-2	TRBJ2-3	ASSHSGSTSTRDLDTQY
TRBV11-2	TRBJ1-6	ASSWQGVNSPLH
TRBV3-1/TRBV3-2	TRBJ2-7	ASSQEPAGGGYEQY
TRBV30	TRBJ2-3	AWRRQGTGTQY
TRBV5-6	TRBJ2-5	ASSSREQETQY
TRBV6-5	TRBJ2-1	ASLGGTVNEQF
TRBV11-3	TRBJ2-1	ASSPVNYNEQF
TRBV2	TRBJ2-1	ASSPSGRSYNEQF
TRBV4-2	TRBJ2-2	ASSLTTTGELF
TRBV5-1	TRBJ2-7	ASGLAGNSYEQY
TRBV7-2	TRBJ1-2	ASSLGGKGGYT
TRBV19	TRBJ2-2	ASSIGDRNTGELF
TRBV29-1	TRBJ2-3	STQHYNTDTQY